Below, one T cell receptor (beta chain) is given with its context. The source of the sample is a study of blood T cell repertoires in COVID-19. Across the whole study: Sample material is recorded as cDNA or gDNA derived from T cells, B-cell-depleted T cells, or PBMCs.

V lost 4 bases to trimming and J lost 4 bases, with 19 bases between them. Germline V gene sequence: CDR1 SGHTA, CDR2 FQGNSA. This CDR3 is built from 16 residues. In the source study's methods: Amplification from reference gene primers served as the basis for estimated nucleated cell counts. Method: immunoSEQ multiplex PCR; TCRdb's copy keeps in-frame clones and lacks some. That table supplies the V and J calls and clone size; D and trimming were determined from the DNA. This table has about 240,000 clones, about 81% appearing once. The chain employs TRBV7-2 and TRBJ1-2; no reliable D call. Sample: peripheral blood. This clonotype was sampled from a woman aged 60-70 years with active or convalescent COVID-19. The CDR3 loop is CASSSSLGGQAYGYTF. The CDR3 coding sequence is TGTGCCAGCAGCTCCTCCCTGGGAGGGCAGGCCTATGGCTACACCTTC.